Listed here are 30 T cell receptor beta chains from one sample, sequenced in a study of CD8+ T cells in alopecia areata. cDNA prepared by RNA extraction and subsequent reverse transcription served as the template for sequencing. Repertoires were generated with immunoSEQ multiplex PCR, while TCRdb's copy carries only in-frame clones and drops some. The repertoire holds around 300,000 clones, with around three fifths as singletons. Documented treatment: oral pan-JAK inhibitor, 5-10 mg twice daily. The material sequenced was CD4+ T cells sorted from blood, taken around week 53, from a patient treated with tofacitinib. These receptor sequences come from a human donor with alopecia areata.

This clone was detected ten times or more. Distinct nucleotide sequences in the sample also encode this CDR3. The chain recombines TRBV10-3 with TRBJ2-3; D is uncertain. The germline CDR1 and CDR2 sequences are ENHRY and SYGVKD. Deletions cut 6 bases from V and 5 bases from J, with 6 bases between. The CDR3 consists of 11 residues. The CDR3 bases are TGTGCCATCAGGCAAGGAGATACGCAGTATTTT. Its protein is CAIRQGDTQYF.

This clone was observed a handful of times. The chain carries TRBV30 and TRBJ1-6; D call uncertain. The germline gives CDR1 GTSNPN, CDR2 SVGIG (reference sequence). V was shortened by 5 bases and J by 0 bases, with 8 bases between the two germline ends. The CDR3 is 14 amino acids. The CDR3 DNA reads as TGTGCCTGGGACCAAAGCTCCTATAATTCACCCCTCCACTTT. Protein sequence: CAWDQSSYNSPLHF.

The V call is TRBV6-1, the J call TRBJ2-3; D gene uncertain. Germline V CDR1 and CDR2: MNHNS, SASEGT. The V and J ends lost 6 bases and 4 bases respectively, with 8 bases between them. The CDR3 has 12 amino acids. CDR3 DNA sequence: TGTGCCAGCAGCCCCGGAGCAGATACGCAGTATTTT. Amino acid sequence: CASSPGADTQYF.

The chain uses TRBV5-6 and TRBJ1-6, with no clear D. With 1 base removed from V and 8 bases from J, the gap between germline ends came to 22 bases. This CDR3 has 18 amino acids. Germline V gives CDR1 SGHDT, CDR2 YYEEEE. The DNA for the CDR3 is TGTGCCAGCAGCTTGCCAGGCTCCACAGAAGAGAGGGATTCACCCCTCCACTTT. It yields the protein CASSLPGSTEERDSPLHF.

The chain recombines TRBV7-2 with TRBJ2-3; D is unclear. Trimming shortened V by 5 bases and J by 8 bases, and 8 bases separated the two germline ends. This CDR3 comprises 11 residues. The germline V gene has CDR1 SGHTA and CDR2 FQGNSA. The CDR3 is CASSEGSTQYF. In DNA form, the CDR3 reads TGTGCCAGCAGCGAAGGGTCTACGCAGTATTTT.

This chain connects TRBV9 to TRBJ2-3; 8 bases are shared with TRBD2. This CDR3 spans 15 amino acids. Trimming removed 0 bases from V and 6 bases from J; junction bases left unmatched: 6. Per the germline V gene, CDR1 is SGDLS and CDR2 is YYNGEE. Here the CDR3 reads CASSVGSGGRDTQYF. The CDR3 DNA reads as TGTGCCAGCAGCGTAGGGAGCGGGGGTAGGGATACGCAGTATTTT.

The chain couples TRBV7-2 to TRBJ2-5; D is unresolved. Germline loops: CDR1 SGHTA, CDR2 FQGNSA. Trimming removed 7 bases from V and 0 bases from J, with 9 bases in between. The CDR3 is 13 amino acids. The CDR3 sequence: CASTKTHQETQYF. The CDR3, as DNA: TGTGCCAGCACCAAGACCCACCAAGAGACCCAGTACTTC.

The J gene is TRBJ2-1, the V gene TRBV18; D call uncertain. The CDR3 extends over 13 amino acids. Germline V gives CDR1 KGHSH, CDR2 LQKENI. Trimming took 4 bases from V and 8 from J, leaving 12 bases between them. CDR3 sequence reads: CASSLILGDEQFF. CDR3 DNA sequence: TGTGCCAGCTCACTCATCTTAGGAGATGAGCAGTTCTTC.

The chain joins TRBV9 to TRBJ2-5; D not resolved. V lost 0 bases to trimming and J lost 3 bases, with 9 bases between them. Germline V gene lookup returns CDR1 SGDLS and CDR2 YYNGEE. This CDR3 is built from 14 residues. CDR3 sequence: CASSVGPSEETQYF. As DNA, the CDR3 is TGTGCCAGCAGCGTAGGGCCATCCGAAGAGACCCAGTACTTC.

The rearrangement joins TRBV5-1 to TRBJ1-6; perhaps TRBD1 as D (5 bases). The V and J ends lost 1 base and 10 bases respectively, with 9 bases between them. The germline V gene encodes CDR1 SGHRS and CDR2 YFSETQ. The CDR3 runs to 13 residues. CDR3 nucleotides: TGCGCCAGCAGCTTGCCGGGGGAGTCACCCCTCCACTTT. It encodes CASSLPGESPLHF. The whole variable domain, remainder taken from reference TRBV5-1 and TRBJ1-6, is KAGVTQTPRYLIKTRGQQVTLSCSPISGHRSVSWYQQTPGQGLQFLFEYFSETQRNKGNFPGRFSGRQFSNSRSEMNVSTLELGDSALYLCASSLPGESPLHFGNGTRLTVT.

The chain joins TRBV6-6 to TRBJ2-7; the match to TRBD1 covers 9 bases. This CDR3 is built from 14 residues. Germline V lookup: CDR1 MNHNY, CDR2 SVGAGI (reference sequence). J was trimmed by 4 bases and V by 4 bases; bases with no gene match: 5. DNA of the CDR3: TGTGCCAGCAGTTTAGACAGGGGGGAGTACGAGCAGTACTTC. Translated, it gives CASSLDRGEYEQYF.

The chain uses TRBV13 and TRBJ1-1, with a weak D call TRBD1 (5 bases). The CDR3 has 14 residues. Germline V gives CDR1 PRHDT, CDR2 FYEKMQ (reference sequence). V gave up 4 bases and J gave up 6 bases, with 15 bases separating them. The CDR3 spells CASSSTRGEAEAFF. The CDR3 DNA is TGTGCCAGCAGCTCGACTCGGGGCGAGGCTGAAGCTTTCTTT.

J is TRBJ1-1 and V is TRBV5-1; D possibly corresponds to TRBD1 (5 bases). The CDR3 runs to 15 residues. V was clipped by 0 bases and J by 0 bases, with 9 bases between them. Germline V CDR1 and CDR2: SGHRS, YFSETQ. Here the CDR3 DNA reads TGCGCCAGCAGCTTGGAAGGGACGGTGAACACTGAAGCTTTCTTT. Its protein is CASSLEGTVNTEAFF.

This clone came up a few times. The rearrangement uses TRBV2 and TRBJ2-5; 8 bases match TRBD2. The CDR3 runs to 15 residues. V trimming: 1 base; J trimming: 1 base; junction bases outside the gene matches: 2. The V gene's germline CDR1 is SNHLY and CDR2 FYNNEI. This CDR3 reads CASSEVGLVQETQYF. DNA of the CDR3: TGTGCCAGCAGTGAAGTGGGACTAGTCCAAGAGACCCAGTACTTC.

In the case of this clone: The junction departs from the called germline gene at one end, perhaps through a read error. The chain has TRBV11-3 and TRBJ2-4; D is undetermined. This CDR3 spans 14 amino acids. Germline V gives CDR1 SGHNT, CDR2 YENEEA. This CDR3 reads CASSYVLARNIQYF. The CDR3, as DNA: TGTGCCAGCAGTTACGTCCTGGCCAGAAACATTCAGTACTTC.

This chain connects TRBV4-2 to TRBJ1-5, with unresolved D. From germline, CDR1 is LGHNA and CDR2 YNFKEQ. Trimming left V 0 bases short and J 6 bases short, with 6 bases between. The length of the CDR3 is 13 residues. CDR3 nucleotides: TGTGCCAGCAGCCAAGACGGTACTCAGCCCCAGCATTTT. The encoded protein is CASSQDGTQPQHF.

The genes are TRBV30 and TRBJ1-2; 7 bases line up with TRBD1. The germline V gene encodes CDR1 GTSNPN and CDR2 SVGIG (reference sequence). The CDR3 is made up of 13 amino acids. V shed 1 base, J shed 8 bases, and the junction held 7 bases outside the gene matches. The CDR3 nucleotides are TGTGCCTGGAGTGCAAGACAGGGAAGCGGCTACACCTTC. It yields the protein CAWSARQGSGYTF.

The rearrangement uses TRBV6-6 and TRBJ1-5; no clear D. Germline CDR1 MNHNY, CDR2 SVGAGI (reference sequence). The length of the CDR3 is 16 residues. Trimming removed 2 bases from V and 0 bases from J, with 11 bases in between. The CDR3 nucleotides read TGTGCCAGCAGTTACAGACGGACGGCTAGCAATCAGCCCCAGCATTTT. Translation gives CASSYRRTASNQPQHF.

This rearrangement joins TRBV29-1 to TRBJ1-6; D may be TRBD1 (6 bases). The germline CDR1 and CDR2 sequences are SQVTM and ANQGSEA. This CDR3 is 13 amino acids long. With 4 bases removed from V and 7 bases from J, the gap between germline ends came to 11 bases. This CDR3 reads CSVGAGDNSPLHF. The CDR3 nucleotides read TGCAGCGTTGGGGCAGGGGACAATTCACCCCTCCACTTT.

The table lists this clone with a count of one. V and J are TRBV4-2 and TRBJ1-2; D gene unclear. From germline, CDR1 is LGHNA and CDR2 YNFKEQ. Trimming took 4 bases from V and 6 from J, leaving 12 bases between them. The CDR3 extends over 13 amino acids. The CDR3 is CASSPRASDGYTF. The CDR3 DNA sequence: TGTGCCAGCAGCCCTCGGGCCTCGGATGGCTACACCTTC.

This clone is a singleton in its sample. The chain recombines TRBV13 with TRBJ2-5; TRBD2 aligns across 10 bases. From germline, CDR1 is PRHDT and CDR2 FYEKMQ (reference sequence). There are 16 residues in the CDR3. With V trimmed by 5 bases and J by 4 bases, 10 bases remained unmatched. CDR3 nucleotides: TGTGCCAGCAGCCCCCCTAGCGGGGGCTTGGGAGAGACCCAGTACTTC. This sequence encodes CASSPPSGGLGETQYF.

This clone showed up just a few times. The junction and the germline gene differ at one end; a read error may be behind it. This chain connects TRBV7-7 to TRBJ2-5; D might be TRBD2 (5 bases). Germline V gene lookup returns CDR1 SSHAT and CDR2 FNYEAQ (reference sequence). The CDR3 runs to 13 residues. The CDR3 loop reads CASSLLGKETQYF. CDR3 sequence (DNA): TGTGCTAGCAGCTTACTAGGGAAAGAGACCCAGTACTTC.

This clone showed up just once. The V call is TRBV30, the J call TRBJ1-2, with D possibly TRBD1 on 5 matching bases. Germline V gene sequence: CDR1 GTSNPN, CDR2 SVGIG (reference sequence). V lost 0 bases to trimming and J lost 3 bases, with 11 bases between them. CDR3 length: 14 residues. CDR3: CAWSVKGQDYGYTF. The CDR3, as DNA: TGTGCCTGGAGTGTAAAGGGGCAGGACTATGGCTACACCTTC.

V and J are TRBV7-9 and TRBJ1-6; D not certain. The CDR3 is 16 residues long. V lost 4 bases and J lost 0, with 10 bases in between. Per germline, CDR1 SEHNR and CDR2 FQNEAQ (reference sequence). The CDR3 loop reads CASSWAPSSYNSPLHF. The CDR3, as DNA: TGTGCCAGCAGCTGGGCACCGAGCTCCTATAATTCACCCCTCCACTTT.

This rearrangement joins TRBV29-1 to TRBJ2-7; 7 nucleotides align to TRBD1. The CDR3 runs to 12 residues. Per the germline V gene, CDR1 is SQVTM and CDR2 is ANQGSEA. The V segment lost 2 bases and the J segment 2 bases; nucleotides outside the gene matches: 0. The CDR3 reads CSVERGPYEQYF. For the CDR3, the DNA is TGCAGCGTTGAAAGGGGGCCCTACGAGCAGTACTTC.

This clone has a handful of counts. The chain couples TRBV27 to TRBJ1-5; no reliable D call. Trimming took 3 bases from V and 2 from J, leaving 5 bases between them. Germline CDR1 is MNHEY and CDR2 is SMNVEV (reference sequence). The CDR3 is made up of 13 amino acids. In DNA form, the CDR3 reads TGTGCCAGCAGTTTTACAGGCAATCAGCCCCAGCATTTT. As protein: CASSFTGNQPQHF.

In its sample, this clone was seen a few times. The chain employs TRBV7-9 and TRBJ1-1; D call uncertain. There are 15 residues in the CDR3. Deletions cut 4 bases from V and 1 base from J, with 13 bases between. The germline CDR1 and CDR2 sequences are SEHNR and FQNEAQ (reference sequence). CDR3 nucleotides: TGTGCCAGCAGCTATACCCGTCGGGGGAACACTGAAGCTTTCTTT. It specifies CASSYTRRGNTEAFF.

This clone was seen only a few times. V is TRBV10-3 and J is TRBJ2-2; TRBD2 agrees at 9 bases. The CDR3 is 13 residues long. Unmatched junction bases numbered 2, after V lost 11 bases and J lost 1 base. Germline assignment: CDR1 ENHRY and CDR2 SYGVKD. The CDR3 is CASLAGNTGELFF. CDR3 bases: TGTGCCTCACTAGCGGGGAACACCGGGGAGCTGTTTTTT.

For the CDR3, the DNA is TGTGCCTGGGGAACAGGGGCGAGCAATCAGCCCCAGCATTTT. This translates into CAWGTGASNQPQHF. V is TRBV30 and J is TRBJ1-5; 7 nucleotides align to TRBD1. V was pared by 5 bases and J by 1 base, with 5 bases of the junction left unmatched. Germline assignment: CDR1 GTSNPN and CDR2 SVGIG (reference sequence). The CDR3 length is 14 residues.

The rearrangement links TRBV9 to TRBJ2-7, with D uncertain. Germline CDR1 and CDR2: SGDLS and YYNGEE. This CDR3 has 13 amino acids. V shed 4 bases and J shed 6 bases, with 14 bases lying between them. The CDR3 DNA reads as TGTGCCAGCAGCACCCGACCCGCCGGCGAGCAGTACTTC. Its protein product is CASSTRPAGEQYF.